Listed below are T cell receptor beta chains from one sample, sequenced in a study of control samples from healthy donors and cancer patients. Sequencing was performed with immunoSEQ multiplex PCR; in TCRdb, only in-frame clones are kept and a portion is missing. The data show around 72,000 clones, approximately 84% seen once. The source material was blood. These receptors were obtained from a man aged 50-59 years in good health. Each CDR3 is given with its conserved first and last residue. A D gene is named only where the DNA matches it firmly. Size values are once, few and many counts, or a class for expanded clones, and some rows have none.

D gene	clone size	V gene	J gene	CDR3 DNA	CDR3 protein
TRBD2	once	TRBV4-3	TRBJ2-1	TGCGCCAGCAGCCAACAGACTAGCGTTACAAATGAGCAGTTCTTC	CASSQQTSVTNEQFF
TRBD2	.	TRBV7-2	TRBJ2-3	TGTGCCAGCAGCTCCGGACTAGCGGGAGCATCTGCGCAGTATTTT	CASSSGLAGASAQYF
.	.	TRBV7-9	TRBJ2-2	TGTGCCAGCAGCTTAGTGGGGGCCGGGGAGCTGTTTTTT	CASSLVGAGELFF
.	.	TRBV19	TRBJ2-2	TGTGCCAGTAGTCGAAGGGCCGGGGAGCTGTTTTTT	CASSRRAGELFF
TRBD1	few	TRBV10-1	TRBJ2-2	TGCGCCAGCAGTTATACTAGACAGGGCACCGGGGAGCTGTTTTTT	CASSYTRQGTGELFF
.	few	TRBV7-3	TRBJ2-2	TGTGCCAGCAGCGCGACGGGTAACACCGGGGAGCTGTTTTTT	CASSATGNTGELFF
TRBD2	.	TRBV9	TRBJ2-1	TGTGCCAGCAGCGATACTAGCGGGACCTACAATGAGCAGTTCTTC	CASSDTSGTYNEQFF
.	.	TRBV3-1/TRBV3-2	TRBJ1-1	TGTGCCAGCAGCCAAGATACCCGAAAGAGTGAAGCTTTCTTT	CASSQDTRKSEAFF
TRBD1	.	TRBV3-1/TRBV3-2	TRBJ2-2	TGTGCCAGCAGCACTCAATCCGGGACAGCAACTTACACCGGGGAGCTGTTTTTT	CASSTQSGTATYTGELFF
.	.	TRBV14	TRBJ2-5	TGTGCCAGCAGAGGGGGGCAGGCGGAGACCCAGTACTTC	CASRGGQAETQYF
TRBD1	.	TRBV19	TRBJ1-5	TGTGCCAGTACCGAGGGGGACAGGAGGTTTCAGCCCCAGCATTTT	CASTEGDRRFQPQHF
.	.	TRBV7-2	TRBJ2-3	TGTGCCAGCAGCTTAATTGAAACAGATACGCAGTATTTT	CASSLIETDTQYF
.	once	TRBV25-1	TRBJ1-6	TGTGCCAGCAGTGTATCTACAGGGTTGCCCCTCCACTTT	CASSVSTGLPLHF
.	.	TRBV27	TRBJ2-1	TGTGCCAGCAGTCGACATGGGGTGTTCGGTGAGCAGTTCTTC	CASSRHGVFGEQFF
TRBD1	.	TRBV19	TRBJ1-2	TGTGCCAGTAGTATGTACAGGGGAATTGGCTACACCTTC	CASSMYRGIGYTF
.	.	TRBV11-2	TRBJ1-6	TGTGCCAGCAGCCAGGGTGCCAGGGTCTCACCCCTCCACTTT	CASSQGARVSPLHF
.	.	TRBV4-3	TRBJ1-2	TGCGCCAGCAGCCAAGATAGGACAGTGAACTATGGCTACACCTTC	CASSQDRTVNYGYTF